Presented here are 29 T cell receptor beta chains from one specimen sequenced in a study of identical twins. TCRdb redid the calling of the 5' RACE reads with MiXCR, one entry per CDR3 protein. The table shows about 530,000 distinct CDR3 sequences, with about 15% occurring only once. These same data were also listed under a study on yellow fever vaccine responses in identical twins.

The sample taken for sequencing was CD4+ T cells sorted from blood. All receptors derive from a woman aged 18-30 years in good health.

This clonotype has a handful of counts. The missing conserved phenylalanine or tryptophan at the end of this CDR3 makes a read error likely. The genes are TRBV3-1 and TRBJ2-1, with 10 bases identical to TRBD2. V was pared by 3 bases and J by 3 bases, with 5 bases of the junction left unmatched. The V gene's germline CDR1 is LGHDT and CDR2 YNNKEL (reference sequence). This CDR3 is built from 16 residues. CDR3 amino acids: CASSHLAGALYNEQFL. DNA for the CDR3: TGTGCCAGCAGCCACCTAGCGGGGGCACTCTACAATGAGCAGTTCCTC.

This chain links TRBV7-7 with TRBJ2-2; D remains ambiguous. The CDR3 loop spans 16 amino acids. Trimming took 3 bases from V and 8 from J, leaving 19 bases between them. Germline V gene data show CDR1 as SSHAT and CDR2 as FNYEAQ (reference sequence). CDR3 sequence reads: CASSLGSTSKGGELFF. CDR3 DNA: TGTGCCAGCAGCTTGGGGTCGACCTCTAAGGGAGGGGAGCTGTTTTTT.

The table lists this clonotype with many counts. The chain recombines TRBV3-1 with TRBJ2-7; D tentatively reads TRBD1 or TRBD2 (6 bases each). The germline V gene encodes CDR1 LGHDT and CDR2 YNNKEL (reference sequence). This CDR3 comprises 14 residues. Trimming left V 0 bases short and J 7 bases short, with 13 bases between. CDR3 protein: CASSQEAGAGEQYV. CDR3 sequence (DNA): TGTGCCAGCAGCCAAGAGGCAGGGGCGGGGGAGCAGTACGTC.

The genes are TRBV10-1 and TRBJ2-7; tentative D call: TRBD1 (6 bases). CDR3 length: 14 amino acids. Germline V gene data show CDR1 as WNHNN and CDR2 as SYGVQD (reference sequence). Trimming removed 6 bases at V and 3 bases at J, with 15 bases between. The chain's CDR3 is CASSPGHQIYEQYF. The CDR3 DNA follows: TGCGCCAGCAGCCCGGGACACCAAATCTACGAGCAGTACTTC.

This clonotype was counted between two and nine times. The CDR3 here is CSARFWGNTEAFF. The CDR3 coding sequence is TGCAGTGCTAGATTCTGGGGGAACACTGAAGCTTTCTTT. The V and J genes are TRBV20-1 and TRBJ1-1; D gene uncertain. V was shortened by 2 bases and J by 1 base, with 8 bases between the two germline ends. From germline, CDR1 is DFQATT and CDR2 SNEGSKA (reference sequence). The CDR3 is made up of 13 amino acids.

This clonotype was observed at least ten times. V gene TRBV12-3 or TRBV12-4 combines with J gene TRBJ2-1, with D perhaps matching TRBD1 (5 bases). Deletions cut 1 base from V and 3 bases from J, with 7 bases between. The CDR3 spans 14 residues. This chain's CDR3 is CASSLDRYYNEQFF. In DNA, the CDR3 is TGTGCCAGCAGTTTAGACAGGTACTACAATGAGCAGTTCTTC.

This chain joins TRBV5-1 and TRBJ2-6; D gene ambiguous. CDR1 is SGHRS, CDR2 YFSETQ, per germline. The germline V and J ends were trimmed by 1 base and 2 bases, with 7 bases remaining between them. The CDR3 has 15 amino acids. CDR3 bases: TGCGCCAGCAGCTTGACGGCAGCTGGGGCCAACGTCCTGACTTTC. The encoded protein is CASSLTAAGANVLTF.

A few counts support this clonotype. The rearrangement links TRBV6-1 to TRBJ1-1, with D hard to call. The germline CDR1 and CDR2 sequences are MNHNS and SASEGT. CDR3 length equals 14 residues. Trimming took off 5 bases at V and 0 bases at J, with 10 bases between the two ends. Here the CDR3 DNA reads TGTGCCAGCAGTCGTGGACGGTTGAACACTGAAGCTTTCTTT. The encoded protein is CASSRGRLNTEAFF.

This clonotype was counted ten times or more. CDR3 in DNA: TGCGCCAGCAGCGGCCGGGACTCTTACTTCAGCTCCTACAATGAGCAGTTCTTC. This translates into CASSGRDSYFSSYNEQFF. The chain is built from TRBV5-1 and TRBJ2-1, with D possibly being TRBD2 (6 bases). There are 18 residues in the CDR3. V lost 4 bases, J lost 0 bases, and 20 bases lay in between. Germline V lookup: CDR1 SGHRS, CDR2 YFSETQ.

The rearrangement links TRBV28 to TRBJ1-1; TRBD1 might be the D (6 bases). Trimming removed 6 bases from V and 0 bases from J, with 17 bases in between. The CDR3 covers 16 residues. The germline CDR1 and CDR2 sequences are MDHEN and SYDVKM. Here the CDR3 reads CASSHLRGNMNTEAFF. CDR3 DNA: TGTGCCAGCAGCCACCTCAGGGGAAACATGAACACTGAAGCTTTCTTT.

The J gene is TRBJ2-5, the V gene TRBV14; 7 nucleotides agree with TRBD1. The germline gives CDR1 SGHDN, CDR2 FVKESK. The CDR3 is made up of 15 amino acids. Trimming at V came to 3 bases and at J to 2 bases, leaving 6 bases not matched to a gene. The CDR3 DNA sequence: TGTGCCAGCAGCCAGGCCAGGACAGGTCAAGAGACCCAGTACTTC. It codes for CASSQARTGQETQYF.

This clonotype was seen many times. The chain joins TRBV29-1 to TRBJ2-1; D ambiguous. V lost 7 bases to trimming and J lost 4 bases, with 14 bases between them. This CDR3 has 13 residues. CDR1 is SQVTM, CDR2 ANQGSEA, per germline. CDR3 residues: CSGVGNVYNEQFF. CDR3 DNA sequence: TGCAGCGGGGTGGGTAACGTATACAATGAGCAGTTCTTC.

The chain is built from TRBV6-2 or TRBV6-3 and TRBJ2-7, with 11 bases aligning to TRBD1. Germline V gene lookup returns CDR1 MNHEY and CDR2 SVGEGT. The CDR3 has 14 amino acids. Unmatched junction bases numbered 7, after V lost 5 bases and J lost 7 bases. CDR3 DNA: TGTGCCAGCAGTCGGACAGGGGGCTATCGGGAGCAGTACGTC. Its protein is CASSRTGGYREQYV.

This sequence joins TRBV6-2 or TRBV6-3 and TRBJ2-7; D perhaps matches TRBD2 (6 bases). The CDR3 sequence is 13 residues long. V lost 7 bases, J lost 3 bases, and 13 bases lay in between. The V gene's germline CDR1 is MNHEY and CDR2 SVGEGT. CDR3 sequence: CASTGMGGYEQYF. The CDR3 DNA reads TGTGCCAGCACTGGTATGGGGGGCTACGAGCAGTACTTC.

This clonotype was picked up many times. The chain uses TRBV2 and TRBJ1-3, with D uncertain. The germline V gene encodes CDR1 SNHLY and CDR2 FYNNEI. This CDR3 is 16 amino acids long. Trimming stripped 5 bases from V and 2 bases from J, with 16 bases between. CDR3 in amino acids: CASSPQTAQPGNTIYF. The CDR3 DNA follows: TGTGCCAGCAGTCCTCAGACCGCCCAGCCTGGAAACACCATATATTTT.

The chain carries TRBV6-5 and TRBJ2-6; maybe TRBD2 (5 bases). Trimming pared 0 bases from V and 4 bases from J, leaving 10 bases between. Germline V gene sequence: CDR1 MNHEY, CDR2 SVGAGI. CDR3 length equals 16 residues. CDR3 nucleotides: TGTGCCAGCAGTTACTCGGCCGGGGTCGGGGCCAACGTCCTGACTTTC. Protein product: CASSYSAGVGANVLTF.

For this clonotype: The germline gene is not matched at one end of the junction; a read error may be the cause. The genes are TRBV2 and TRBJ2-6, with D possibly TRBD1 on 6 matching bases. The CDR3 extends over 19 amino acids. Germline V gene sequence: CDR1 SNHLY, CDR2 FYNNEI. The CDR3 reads CTSSSTDRRRYSGANVLTF. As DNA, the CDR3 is TGTACCAGCAGCTCAACCGACAGGCGCCGGTACTCTGGGGCCAACGTCCTGACTTTC.

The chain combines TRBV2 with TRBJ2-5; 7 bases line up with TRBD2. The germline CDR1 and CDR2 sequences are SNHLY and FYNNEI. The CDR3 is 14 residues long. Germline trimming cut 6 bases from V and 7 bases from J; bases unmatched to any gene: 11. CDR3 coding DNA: TGTGCCAGCAGGGGAGGGACGGTGCCGGGGACCCAGTACTTC. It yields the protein CASRGGTVPGTQYF. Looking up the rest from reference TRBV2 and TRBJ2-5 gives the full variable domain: EPEVTQTPSHQVTQMGQEVILRCVPISNHLYFYWYRQILGQKVEFLVSFYNNEISEKSEIFDDQFSVERPDGSNFTLKIRSTKLEDSAMYFCASRGGTVPGTQYFGPGTRLLVL.

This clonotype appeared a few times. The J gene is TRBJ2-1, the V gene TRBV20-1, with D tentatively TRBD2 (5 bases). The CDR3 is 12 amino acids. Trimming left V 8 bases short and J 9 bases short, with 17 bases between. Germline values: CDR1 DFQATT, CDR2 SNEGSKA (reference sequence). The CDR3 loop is CSTRNRGFEQFF. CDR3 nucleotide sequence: TGCAGTACTCGCAACCGGGGTTTTGAGCAGTTCTTC.

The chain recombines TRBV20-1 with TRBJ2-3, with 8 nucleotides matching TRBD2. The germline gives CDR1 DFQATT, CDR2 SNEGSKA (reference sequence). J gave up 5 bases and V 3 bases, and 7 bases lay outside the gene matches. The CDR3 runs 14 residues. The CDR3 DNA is TGCAGTGCTAGGTGGACTAGCATGGGAGATACGCAGTATTTT. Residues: CSARWTSMGDTQYF.

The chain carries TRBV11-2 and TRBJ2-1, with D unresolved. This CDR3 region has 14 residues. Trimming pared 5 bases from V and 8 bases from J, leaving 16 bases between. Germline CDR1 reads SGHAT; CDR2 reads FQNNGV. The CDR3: CASSLMTASYEQFF. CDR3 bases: TGTGCCAGCAGCCTTATGACCGCTAGTTATGAGCAGTTCTTC.

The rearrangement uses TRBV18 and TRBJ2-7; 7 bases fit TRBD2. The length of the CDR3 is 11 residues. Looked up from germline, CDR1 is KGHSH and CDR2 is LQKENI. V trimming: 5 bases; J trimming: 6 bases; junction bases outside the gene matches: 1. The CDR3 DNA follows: TGTGCCAGCTCAGGGGAGGGCGAGCAGTACGTC. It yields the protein CASSGEGEQYV.

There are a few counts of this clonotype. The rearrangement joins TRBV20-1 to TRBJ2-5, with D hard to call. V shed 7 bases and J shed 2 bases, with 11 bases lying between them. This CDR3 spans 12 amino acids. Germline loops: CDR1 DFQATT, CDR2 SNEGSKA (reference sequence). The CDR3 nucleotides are TGCAGTGTTGGACGGAATCAAGAGACCCAGTACTTC. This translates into CSVGRNQETQYF.

CDR3 nucleotides: TGCAGCGCCCGTGGAGAGGGGGAGACCCAGTACTTC. It codes for CSARGEGETQYF. The chain couples TRBV29-1 to TRBJ2-5, with D tentatively TRBD1 or TRBD2 (5 bases each). CDR3 length: 12 amino acids. Trimming removed 7 bases from V and 5 bases from J, with 14 bases in between. Germline CDR1 reads SQVTM; CDR2 reads ANQGSEA.

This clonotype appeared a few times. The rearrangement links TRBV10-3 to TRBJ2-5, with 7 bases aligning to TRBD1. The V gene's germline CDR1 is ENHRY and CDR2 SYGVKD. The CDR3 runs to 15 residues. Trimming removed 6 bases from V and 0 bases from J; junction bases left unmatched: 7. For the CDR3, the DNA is TGTGCCATCAGGCCCGGGACAGCGTACCAAGAGACCCAGTACTTC. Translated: CAIRPGTAYQETQYF.

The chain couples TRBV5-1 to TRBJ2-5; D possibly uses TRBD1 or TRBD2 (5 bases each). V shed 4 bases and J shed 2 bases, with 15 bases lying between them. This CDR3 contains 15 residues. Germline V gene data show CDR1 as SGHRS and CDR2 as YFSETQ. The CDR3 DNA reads TGCGCCAGCAGCCTCCAACCGGGACCTCAAGAGACCCAGTACTTC. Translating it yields CASSLQPGPQETQYF.

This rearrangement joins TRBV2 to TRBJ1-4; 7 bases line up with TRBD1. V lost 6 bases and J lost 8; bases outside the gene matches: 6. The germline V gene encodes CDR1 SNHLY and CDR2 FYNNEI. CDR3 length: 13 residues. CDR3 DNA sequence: TGTGCCAGCAGGGGACAGCTCGGGGAAAAACTGTTTTTT. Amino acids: CASRGQLGEKLFF.

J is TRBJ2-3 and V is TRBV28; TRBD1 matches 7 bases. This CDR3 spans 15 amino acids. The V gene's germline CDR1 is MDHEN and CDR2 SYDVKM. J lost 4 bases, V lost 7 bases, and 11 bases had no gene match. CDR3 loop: CASNTKGARADTQYF. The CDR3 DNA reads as TGTGCCAGCAATACTAAGGGGGCTAGGGCAGATACGCAGTATTTT.

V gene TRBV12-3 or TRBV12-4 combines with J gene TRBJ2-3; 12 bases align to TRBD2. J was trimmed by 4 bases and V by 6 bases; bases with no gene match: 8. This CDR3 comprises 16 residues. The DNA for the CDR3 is TGTGCCAGCAGCCCCCTAGCGGGAGGGCCCCCAGATACGCAGTATTTT. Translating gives CASSPLAGGPPDTQYF.